The T cell receptor (beta chain) described here comes from a study of shared clonotypes between healthy human individuals. Germline-derived CDR1 and CDR2 are MNHEY and SVGAGI. With 7 bases removed from V and 2 bases from J, the gap between germline ends came to 6 bases. The CDR3 sequence is 11 residues long. The donors were all Caucasian adults (living in Nashville, Tennessee). Concerning this clone: Its antigen is still unknown.

Whole-study findings and limits: With few donors, the genetic and exposure-history diversity represented was limited.

The assay used deep level. Some clones are missing from TCRdb's copy, which holds only in-frame ones; the method was immunoSEQ multiplex PCR. In the table there are about 520,000 clones, 81% of which are singletons. The chain has TRBV6-5 and TRBJ2-7; the D is unclear. The receptor comes from a woman aged 40 to 49 in good health. Some clones in this sample may be carry-over from other donors' samples. The source material was PBMCs. CDR3 coding DNA: TGTGCCAGCAAAAAAGCCTACGAGCAGTACTTC. Amino acids: CASKKAYEQYF.